The 23 T cell receptor delta chains listed next were all sequenced from one sample in a study of DNA immune sequencing with unique molecular identifiers. Genomic DNA underwent 32-plex PCR targeting all 8 TRDV and 4 TRDJ genes. In two to three barcoding PCR cycles, molecules received a 12-nucleotide UMI, then adapter PCR followed. TCRdb re-called the multiplex PCR reads through CATT. This table has around 2,400 delta-chain clones, around 14% appearing once. What was sequenced was gamma-delta T cells enriched from blood buffy coat, or unenriched PBMCs (not recorded which). The receptors were gathered from a human donor in good health.

This clone is categorized as medium-sized. The V and J genes are TRDV2 and TRDJ1, with a tentative D call TRDD3 (6 bases). The germline gives CDR1 GEAIGNYY, CDR2 EKD. V was clipped by 0 bases and J by 3 bases, with 22 bases between them. CDR3 length: 18 amino acids. DNA for the CDR3: TGTGCCTGTGACACCGTCGGGATAACTAGGATTACGCCCGATAAACTCATCTTT. It translates to CACDTVGITRITPDKLIF.

This clone came up a few times. A far larger clone is one nucleotide away, so this likely arose from a read error. In the same sample, other DNA sequences code for this CDR3. CDR3 region: CACDTLSLLGEEYTDKLIF. In DNA form, the CDR3 reads TGCGCCTGTGACACCTTGTCTTTACTGGGGGAAGAGTACACCGATAAACTCATCTTT. The chain is built from TRDV2 and TRDJ1; 9 positions match TRDD3. The CDR3 length is 19 residues. Germline assignment: CDR1 GEAIGNYY and CDR2 EKD.

The chain employs TRDV1 and TRDJ1; a possible D gene is TRDD3 (5 bases). The J gene, missing from TCRdb, was assigned here through DNA to germline matching. CDR1 is TSWWSYY and CDR2 is QGS in the germline V gene. The CDR3 extends over 20 amino acids. With 3 bases removed from V and 2 bases from J, the gap between germline ends came to 28 bases. CDR3 sequence (DNA): TGTGCTCTTGGGGACAACGACAGGGCGGTACTGGAAGGGAGGACCGATAAACTCATCTTT. This sequence encodes CALGDNDRAVLEGRTDKLIF.

This clone has just a few counts. A far larger clone is only one base removed, so a read error is likely. The chain carries TRDV2 and TRDJ1, with 11 bases lining up with TRDD3. CDR3 length: 18 amino acids. Germline-derived CDR1 and CDR2 are GEAIGNYY and EKD. The J segment lost 4 bases and the V segment lost 0 bases, leaving 12 bases of the junction unmatched. The CDR3 nucleotides read TGTGCCTGTGACACCGTAACCGCACTGGGGGATAATGGCGATAAACTCATCTTT. It specifies CACDTVTALGDNGDKLIF.

Details on this clone: One base separates it from a far larger clone, so it is likely a read error. Different DNA sequences within this sample yield the same CDR3. The rearrangement links TRDV2 to TRDJ1, with D possibly TRDD3 on 5 matching bases. CDR1 is GEAIGNYY, CDR2 EKD, per germline. The CDR3 has 13 amino acids. V gave up 0 bases and J gave up 2 bases, with 6 bases separating them. The CDR3 loop is CACDTWGTDKLIF. The CDR3 coding sequence is TGTGCCTGTGACACCTGGGGAACCGATAAACTCATCTTT.

By share of the sample, this clone is medium-sized. The CDR3 DNA is TGTGCCTGTGACACCGTAGGGTTGGGGGATACGCATTCCGATAAACTCATCTTT. It codes for CACDTVGLGDTHSDKLIF. The chain uses TRDV2 and TRDJ1; 11 positions agree with TRDD3. CDR1 is GEAIGNYY, CDR2 EKD, per germline. With V trimmed by 0 bases and J by 3 bases, 11 bases remained unmatched. There are 18 residues in the CDR3.

This clone turned up a few times. This sequence is one base from a far larger clone and is likely a read error. The same CDR3 arises from other DNA sequences in this sample as well. The V call is TRDV2, the J call TRDJ1; D possibly corresponds to TRDD3 (6 bases). Deletions cut 0 bases from V and 5 bases from J, with 30 bases between. Germline CDR1 GEAIGNYY, CDR2 EKD. There are 20 residues in the CDR3. The CDR3 here is CACDTVLVWGSQRESDKLIF. In DNA, the CDR3 is TGTGCCTGTGACACCGTGCTCGTCTGGGGATCCCAGCGGGAGTCTGATAAACTCATCTTT.

This clone showed up just a few times. TCRdb records a much larger clone's protein for this DNA, with a difference at residue 18 that likely arises from a read error; the protein given is the translation of the DNA. The rearrangement joins TRDV2 to TRDJ3; tentative D call: TRDD3 (5 bases). Germline-derived CDR1 and CDR2 are GEAIGNYY and EKD. The CDR3 is 20 residues long. CDR3 DNA sequence: TGTGCCTGTGACACCTTGGGGACCACGAACGGCTCCTGGGACACCCGACAGATATTTTTC. Amino acid sequence: CACDTLGTTNGSWDTRQIFF.

Worth noting for this clone: The TCRdb protein comes from a much larger clone and disagrees with this DNA's translation at residue 8, likely due to a read error; the protein given here is derived from the DNA. The chain has TRDV2 and TRDJ3; TRDD3 might be the D (5 bases). V dropped 0 bases and J dropped 0 bases, with 17 bases sitting between them. CDR1 is GEAIGNYY, CDR2 EKD, per germline. This CDR3 spans 20 amino acids. The CDR3 DNA sequence: TGTGCCTGTGACACCTTGGGGCCCACGAACGGCTCCTGGGACACCCGACAGATGTTTTTC. Translated: CACDTLGPTNGSWDTRQMFF.

About this clone itself: It may be a read error: a sequence one base away is much more abundant. In the same sample, other DNA sequences code for this CDR3. This chain connects TRDV1 to TRDJ1, with D perhaps TRDD2 or TRDD3 (9 bases each). The J gene is not listed in TCRdb, so it was assigned here from a DNA match to germline. Germline CDR1 TSWWSYY, CDR2 QGS. Between the trimmed V and J ends, which lost 6 bases and 5 bases, there was a span of 46 bases. The CDR3 consists of 24 residues. The CDR3 loop is CALGLPVPSYGRGVGGDTADKLIF. CDR3 coding DNA: TGTGCTCTTGGACTTCCGGTGCCTTCCTACGGACGTGGGGTAGGGGGGGATACCGCTGATAAACTCATCTTT.

The table lists this clone with a few counts. The protein TCRdb gives is from a much larger clone and does not agree with this DNA's translation at residue 9, likely a read error; the protein shown here comes from the DNA. The V gene is TRDV2, the J gene TRDJ1, with 10 bases lining up with TRDD3. V lost 3 bases and J lost 3; bases outside the gene matches: 6. The CDR3 extends over 15 amino acids. CDR1 and CDR2 (germline): GEAIGNYY, EKD. For the CDR3, the DNA is TGTGCCTGTGACCCACTGGGGGATGAATCCGATAAACTCATCTTT. It codes for CACDPLGDESDKLIF.

This clone has a handful of counts. A far larger clone is one base from this, pointing to a likely read error. J is TRDJ1 and V is TRDV2; the D is unclear. The germline gives CDR1 GEAIGNYY, CDR2 EKD. V lost 0 bases to trimming and J lost 1 base, with 17 bases between them. The CDR3 totals 17 residues. The CDR3 nucleotides read TGTGCCTGTGACACCATGGATGGCTATCCAAGCACCGATAAACTCATCTTT. This encodes CACDTMDGYPSTDKLIF.

As concerns this clone: A far larger clone is one nucleotide away, so this likely arose from a read error. The V gene went uncalled, while the J gene is TRDJ1; the table's D call of TRDD3 was not tested on the DNA. The CDR3 totals 21 residues. The CDR3 loop reads CACDTVVLPTCSYWGIHSLIF. The CDR3 DNA reads TGTGCCTGTGACACCGTTGTCCTTCCTACGTGTTCGTACTGGGGGATACACAGCCTCATCTTT.

A word on this clone: Given a far larger clone just one base away, this is likely a sequencing read error. V and J are TRDV1 and TRDJ1; TRDD3 agrees at 7 bases. As TCRdb names no J gene, one was assigned here on the basis of a DNA match to germline. Germline CDR1 is TSWWSYY and CDR2 is QGS. This CDR3 is 27 amino acids long. J lost 4 bases, V lost 4 bases, and 45 bases had no gene match. CDR3 sequence (DNA): TGTGCTCTTGGGGTGGATTCCTCGTACCTACGCCGCTACTGGGGAACAAGCGAGGGAGCCGCGATCGATAAACTCATCTTT. It codes for CALGVDSSYLRRYWGTSEGAAIDKLIF.

This clone showed up just a few times. This DNA's translation and the protein TCRdb lists, from a much larger clone, do not match at residue 6, likely due to a read error; the protein shown is translated from the DNA. The J gene is TRDJ3, the V gene TRDV2; 8 bases are shared with TRDD3. V trimming: 0 bases; J trimming: 0 bases; junction bases outside the gene matches: 6. The CDR3 has 19 amino acids. Germline CDR1 and CDR2: GEAIGNYY and EKD. CDR3 DNA sequence: TGTGCCTGTGACACCAGTAGCTGGGGGAGCTCCTGGGACACCCGACAGATGTTTTTC. Amino acid sequence: CACDTSSWGSSWDTRQMFF.

This clone is deemed large. The same CDR3 arises from other DNA sequences in this sample as well. This chain uses TRDV2 with TRDJ1, with 13 bases that match TRDD3. The V gene end was trimmed by 1 base and the J gene end by 3 bases; junction bases not matched to a gene: 10. Germline-derived CDR1 and CDR2 are GEAIGNYY and EKD. The CDR3 is 18 residues long. The CDR3 reads CACDTLSTGGYGADKLIF. The CDR3 DNA is TGTGCCTGTGACACTCTAAGTACTGGGGGATACGGCGCCGATAAACTCATCTTT.

As concerns this clone: A far larger clone is only one base removed, so a read error is likely. J is TRDJ1 and V is TRDV1; 13 positions match TRDD3. Here the J gene came from matching the DNA to germline, since TCRdb omits it. Germline V gene sequence: CDR1 TSWWSYY, CDR2 QGS. CDR3 length: 26 amino acids. J gave up 7 bases and V 1 base, and 36 bases lay outside the gene matches. The CDR3 reads CALGEPPPTDSVLGDTPQTAAVKLIF. The DNA for the CDR3 is TGTGCTCTTGGGGAACCCCCTCCTACGGATTCAGTACTGGGGGATACGCCCCAGACGGCCGCCGTTAAACTCATCTTT.

This clone came up many times. The CDR3 sequence: CALGEPSGTAPILGDTRAKLIF. The CDR3 coding sequence is TGTGCTCTTGGGGAACCCAGTGGGACTGCCCCGATACTGGGGGATACGCGGGCTAAACTCATCTTT. V and J are TRDV1 and TRDJ1; 13 bases fit TRDD3. Unmatched junction bases numbered 24, after V lost 1 base and J lost 7 bases. The CDR3 consists of 22 residues. The germline CDR1 and CDR2 sequences are TSWWSYY and QGS.

Comment on this clone: This sequence is one base from a far larger clone and is likely a read error. Distinct nucleotide sequences in the sample also encode this CDR3. Written as DNA, the CDR3 is TGTGCTTGTGACAAGCTGGGGGATACGCAGGCCGATAAACTCATCTTT. It translates to CACDKLGDTQADKLIF. The chain combines TRDV2 with TRDJ1; TRDD3 agrees at 12 bases. CDR3 length: 16 amino acids. CDR1 GEAIGNYY and CDR2 EKD come from the germline V gene.

The J gene has no call, while the V gene is TRDV1. CDR3 size: 10 residues. Germline CDR1 and CDR2: TSWWSYY and QGS. The CDR3 is CALGELALHF. The DNA for the CDR3 is TGTGCTCTTGGGGAACTCGCCCTTCACTTC.

This clone was picked up a small number of times. The mismatch at residue 11 between this DNA's translation and the TCRdb protein of a much larger clone likely reflects a read error; the protein shown is translated from the DNA. V and J are TRDV2 and TRDJ2; 9 bases are shared with TRDD3. The J call could be wrong; TRDJ1 is a better fit for the DNA end. Germline V gene data show CDR1 as GEAIGNYY and CDR2 as EKD. The CDR3 has 17 residues. This chain's CDR3 is CACDTLGDGKFTDKLIF. CDR3 nucleotide sequence: TGTGCCTGTGACACTCTGGGGGATGGAAAGTTCACCGATAAACTCATCTTT.

Comment on this clone: It is likely a read error: a sequence one base away is far more abundant. This sequence joins TRDV1 and TRDJ1; 11 bases map to TRDD3. TCRdb is silent on the J gene; assignment here came from matching the DNA to germline. CDR3 size: 26 residues. V lost 1 base, J lost 3 bases, and 34 bases stayed unmatched. Germline CDR1 TSWWSYY, CDR2 QGS. CDR3 amino acids: CALGEPPPTDSVLGDMPQTAADKLIF. CDR3 DNA: TGTGCTCTTGGGGAACCCCCTCCTACGGATTCAGTACTGGGGGATATGCCCCAGACGGCCGCCGATAAACTCATCTTT.

In DNA form, the CDR3 reads TGTGCCTGTGACACCCTTACCCCCCCCGTACTGGGGGCCCACCACGGCGATAAACTCATCTTT. Translating it yields CACDTLTPPVLGAHHGDKLIF. The V gene went uncalled, while the J gene is TRDJ1; TRDD3, the table's D call, was not compared with the DNA. The length of the CDR3 is 21 residues.